The clone carrying this TCR beta chain turned up a few times. TCRdb itself ran the RT-PCR reads through MiXCR, one entry per CDR3 protein. In the table there are around 700,000 distinct CDR3 sequences, 13% to 15% of which are singletons. This CDR3 contains 14 residues. CDR1 and CDR2 (germline): MNHEY, SVGAGI. Unmatched junction bases numbered 6, after V lost 4 bases and J lost 4 bases. The sequence derives from a female donor in good health, serving as a healthy control. The sample consisted of memory CD4+ T cells from blood. This chain connects TRBV6-5 to TRBJ1-1, with TRBD1 matching over 7 bases. CDR3 nucleotides: TGTGCCAGCAGTTGGACAGGTCAGGGCACTGAAGCTTTCTTT. Translation: CASSWTGQGTEAFF.